This T cell receptor (beta chain) appears in the sequencing data of a study of T-cell reconstitution after alpha-beta-depleted transplantation in children. This clonotype showed up many times. Preparing the TCRbeta library involved the use of unique molecular identifiers. Each CDR3 protein gets one entry after TCRdb re-called the PCR reads with MiXCR. The table has 240,000 or so distinct CDR3 sequences, more than 10% seen once. The V gene's germline CDR1 is DFQATT and CDR2 SNEGSKA (reference sequence). Trimming took 5 bases from V and 4 from J; bases not matched to a gene: 8. The CDR3 totals 15 residues.

The rearrangement joins TRBV20-1 to TRBJ2-1; 10 bases agree with TRBD1. Sequencing used PBMCs from the stem cell graft donor, obtained from the stem cell graft. The receptor was derived from a human donor who donated a stem cell graft to a child with acute lymphoblastic leukemia. The CDR3 coding sequence is TGCAGTGCTGGTTTTCCGGGACAGGGGTACAATGAGCAGTTCTTC. It codes for CSAGFPGQGYNEQFF.